One and the same sample provided the 25 T cell receptor beta chains below, sequenced in a study of PD-L1 blockade in urothelial cancer. The time point was: pretreatment peripheral blood. Sequenced by immunoSEQ multiplex PCR; TCRdb stores in-frame clones only, minus some. The sample lists about 79,000 clones, around 85% occurring once. The sequencing used PBMCs, collected around atezolizumab (anti-PD-L1) treatment. The source is a man aged 35-49 years with urothelial cancer.

The chain is built from TRBV18 and TRBJ1-5; possibly TRBD1 for D (5 bases). The CDR3 sequence is 13 residues long. Germline V lookup: CDR1 KGHSH, CDR2 LQKENI. The ends were cut back, 6 bases at V and 6 bases at J, with 12 bases in the middle. CDR3 residues: CASSEGSGQPQHF. The CDR3, as DNA: TGTGCCAGCTCGGAGGGGAGCGGTCAGCCCCAGCATTTT.

The chain combines TRBV30 with TRBJ1-2, with D maybe TRBD1 (6 bases). Germline CDR1 reads GTSNPN; CDR2 reads SVGIG (reference sequence). This CDR3 comprises 13 residues. Deletions cut 0 bases from V and 7 bases from J, with 12 bases between. CDR3 sequence reads: CAWSVTGRGGYTF. The CDR3 bases are TGTGCCTGGAGTGTTACAGGGAGGGGTGGCTACACCTTC.

This rearrangement joins TRBV11-1 to TRBJ2-1; weak D call: TRBD2 (6 bases). Germline CDR1 reads SGHAT; CDR2 reads FQDESV (reference sequence). The CDR3 length is 17 residues. With 3 bases removed from V and 4 bases from J, the gap between germline ends came to 19 bases. CDR3 sequence: CASSFVQSGTFYNEQFF. DNA of the CDR3: TGTGCCAGCAGCTTTGTACAATCCGGGACTTTTTACAATGAGCAGTTCTTC.

The chain recombines TRBV5-8 with TRBJ2-4, with 9 bases fitting TRBD2. The V gene's germline CDR1 is SGHTS and CDR2 YDEGEE. CDR3 length: 17 amino acids. The V segment lost 2 bases and the J segment 1 base; nucleotides outside the gene matches: 7. This CDR3 reads CASSFRAGGRAKNIQYF. The CDR3 DNA reads as TGTGCCAGCAGCTTCCGAGCGGGAGGAAGGGCCAAAAACATTCAGTACTTC.

V usage is TRBV7-6 and J usage is TRBJ1-1, with 11 bases that match TRBD1. Germline lookup yields CDR1 SGHVS and CDR2 FNYEAQ. Trimming at V came to 3 bases and at J to 6 bases, leaving 3 bases not matched to a gene. The CDR3 covers 14 residues. The CDR3 spells CASSLRDRGAEAFF. The CDR3 bases are TGTGCCAGCAGCTTGCGGGACAGGGGGGCTGAAGCTTTCTTT. The whole variable domain, filled in from reference TRBV7-6 and TRBJ1-1, reads GAGVSQSPRYKVTKRGQDVALRCDPISGHVSLYWYRQALGQGPEFLTYFNYEAQQDKSGLPNDRFSAERPEGSISTLTIQRTEQRDSAMYRCASSLRDRGAEAFFGQGTRLTVV.

The chain links TRBV27 to TRBJ2-1, with a weak D call TRBD2 (6 bases). This CDR3 is 15 amino acids long. Trimming shortened V by 2 bases and J by 3 bases, and 11 bases separated the two germline ends. Looked up from germline, CDR1 is MNHEY and CDR2 is SMNVEV (reference sequence). CDR3 bases: TGTGCCAGCAGTTTAGTCCTAGCGAACTACAATGAGCAGTTCTTC. It yields the protein CASSLVLANYNEQFF.

This clone was observed once. This chain connects TRBV27 to TRBJ1-1; 8 bases are a match to TRBD1. The CDR3 extends over 14 amino acids. V shed 6 bases and J 3 bases; nucleotides not matched to a gene: 6. Germline V gene lookup returns CDR1 MNHEY and CDR2 SMNVEV (reference sequence). CDR3 in amino acids: CASRLQGGDTEAFF. The DNA for the CDR3 is TGTGCCAGCAGACTACAGGGGGGCGACACTGAAGCTTTCTTT.

The chain employs TRBV6-5 and TRBJ2-5; tentatively, D is TRBD1 (6 bases). Germline CDR1 is MNHEY and CDR2 is SVGAGI. The CDR3 runs 13 residues. V gave up 11 bases and J gave up 3 bases, with 16 bases separating them. Here the CDR3 DNA reads TGTGCCGTGACCGGGACACCGAAAGAGACCCAGTACTTC. It encodes CAVTGTPKETQYF.

A note on this clone: Other DNA sequences from this sample encode an identical CDR3 as well. The chain uses TRBV10-2 and TRBJ1-5, with D unresolved. V was trimmed by 6 bases and J by 0 bases, leaving 6 bases between them. The CDR3 has 13 residues. Germline V gene lookup returns CDR1 WSHSY and CDR2 SAAADI. This CDR3 is CASSLSSNQPQHF. Written as DNA, the CDR3 is TGCGCCAGCAGCCTGAGTAGCAATCAGCCCCAGCATTTT.

This clone showed up just a few times. This chain uses TRBV6-1 with TRBJ2-1; tentative D call: TRBD2 (6 bases). Germline-derived CDR1 and CDR2 are MNHNS and SASEGT. Trimming took off 11 bases at V and 9 bases at J, with 20 bases between the two ends. There are 13 residues in the CDR3. The DNA of the CDR3 is TGTGCCGGAAGACTAGTAGAGGTCGGTGAGCAGTTCTTC. Amino acids: CAGRLVEVGEQFF.

The J gene is TRBJ2-6, the V gene TRBV30; D call uncertain. Germline V gene lookup returns CDR1 GTSNPN and CDR2 SVGIG (reference sequence). The CDR3 loop spans 16 amino acids. Trimming took off 4 bases at V and 4 bases at J, with 17 bases between the two ends. CDR3 nucleotides: TGTGCCTGGAAGACGATGGTGAGCGCGGGGGCCAACGTCCTGACTTTC. Protein: CAWKTMVSAGANVLTF.

V gene TRBV9 combines with J gene TRBJ1-1, with D hard to call. The CDR3 is 13 amino acids. Trimming pared 1 base from V and 0 bases from J, leaving 4 bases between. CDR1 and CDR2 from the germline V gene are SGDLS and YYNGEE. CDR3 region: CASSVRVNTEAFF. The CDR3 bases are TGTGCCAGCAGCGTACGTGTGAACACTGAAGCTTTCTTT.

V gene TRBV9 combines with J gene TRBJ1-2; D might be TRBD1 (6 bases). Trimming pared 0 bases from V and 4 bases from J, leaving 10 bases between. The CDR3 has 14 amino acids. Germline CDR1 SGDLS, CDR2 YYNGEE. For the CDR3, the DNA is TGTGCCAGCAGCGTAGACAGGGAAGGCTATGGCTACACCTTC. It yields the protein CASSVDREGYGYTF.

The chain joins TRBV5-8 to TRBJ2-7; D possibly corresponds to TRBD2 (6 bases). This CDR3 spans 12 amino acids. V lost 4 bases and J 4 bases, leaving 9 bases between the germline ends. Germline CDR1 SGHTS, CDR2 YDEGEE. Written as DNA, the CDR3 is TGTGCCAGCAGCGCTCGGGGGTACGAGCAGTACTTC. This translates into CASSARGYEQYF.

This rearrangement joins TRBV11-3 to TRBJ2-7, with TRBD2 matching over 10 bases. Germline CDR1 and CDR2: SGHNT and YENEEA. The CDR3 contains 19 residues. The V segment lost 0 bases and the J segment 2 bases; nucleotides outside the gene matches: 13. The CDR3 nucleotides are TGTGCCAGCAGCTTAGATAGGCTAGCGGGAGCGCCTGGGCCCTACGAGCAGTACTTC. Residues: CASSLDRLAGAPGPYEQYF.

The chain has TRBV7-9 and TRBJ1-3; D is unresolved. Looked up from germline, CDR1 is SEHNR and CDR2 is FQNEAQ (reference sequence). V lost 6 bases to trimming and J lost 3 bases, with 12 bases between them. The CDR3 loop spans 14 amino acids. CDR3 loop: CASSSDGGGNTIYF. The CDR3 nucleotides read TGTGCCAGCAGTTCCGACGGCGGTGGAAACACCATATATTTT. Drawing the rest from reference TRBV7-9 and TRBJ1-3, the complete variable domain is DTGVSQNPRHKITKRGQNVTFRCDPISEHNRLYWYRQTLGQGPEFLTYFQNEAQLEKSRLLSDRFSAERPKGSFSTLEIQRTEQGDSAMYLCASSSDGGGNTIYFGEGSWLTVV.

The chain is built from TRBV5-1 and TRBJ2-7; the match to TRBD1 covers 9 bases. Germline V gene sequence: CDR1 SGHRS, CDR2 YFSETQ. The CDR3 contains 15 residues. V trimming: 0 bases; J trimming: 4 bases; junction bases outside the gene matches: 5. The CDR3 sequence is CASSLAGQGRYEQYF. The CDR3 region has the DNA TGCGCCAGCAGCTTGGCCGGACAGGGGAGATACGAGCAGTACTTC.

The rearrangement links TRBV27 to TRBJ2-3; 7 bases agree with TRBD2. CDR1 and CDR2 from the germline V gene are MNHEY and SMNVEV (reference sequence). The CDR3 sequence is 12 residues long. The ends lost 6 bases at V and 8 bases at J; junction bases unmatched: 5. The DNA for the CDR3 is TGTGCCAGCAGAACCGGCGGGGGTACGCAGTATTTT. It yields the protein CASRTGGGTQYF.

V usage is TRBV4-2 and J usage is TRBJ2-7, with 11 bases aligning to TRBD2. The CDR3 length is 14 residues. Trimming took 2 bases from V and 5 from J; bases not matched to a gene: 2. CDR1 is LGHNA, CDR2 YNFKEQ, per germline. In DNA, the CDR3 is TGTGCCAGCAGCCAAACTAGCGGGAGAAACGAGCAGTACTTC. It is translated as CASSQTSGRNEQYF.

The J gene is TRBJ2-1, the V gene TRBV14, with 7 bases aligning to TRBD2. The CDR3 sequence is 16 residues long. The germline gives CDR1 SGHDN, CDR2 FVKESK. J lost 2 bases, V lost 1 base, and 5 bases had no gene match. This chain's CDR3 is CASSQVRTSAYNEQFF. The CDR3 DNA is TGTGCCAGCAGCCAAGTGCGAACTAGCGCCTACAATGAGCAGTTCTTC. Full variable domain (rest looked up from reference TRBV14 and TRBJ2-1): EAGVTQFPSHSVIEKGQTVTLRCDPISGHDNLYWYRRVMGKEIKFLLHFVKESKQDESGMPNNRFLAERTGGTYSTLKVQPAELEDSGVYFCASSQVRTSAYNEQFFGPGTRLTVL.

This rearrangement joins TRBV11-2 to TRBJ2-2, with D unresolved. The CDR3 is made up of 13 amino acids. Per germline, CDR1 SGHAT and CDR2 FQNNGV. V lost 3 bases to trimming and J lost 3 bases, with 5 bases between them. The DNA of the CDR3 is TGTGCCAGCAGCTTGGAGTACACCGGGGAGCTGTTTTTT. As protein: CASSLEYTGELFF.

The rearrangement uses TRBV5-1 and TRBJ2-1; D may be TRBD1 (5 bases). Germline-derived CDR1 and CDR2 are SGHRS and YFSETQ. Trimming stripped 0 bases from V and 9 bases from J, with 19 bases between. The CDR3 runs to 16 residues. The CDR3 bases are TGCGCCAGCAGCTTGGGGACATTTTCGGAATCTAGTGAGCAGTTCTTC. Translation gives CASSLGTFSESSEQFF.

The chain employs TRBV7-2 and TRBJ2-1, with TRBD2 matching over 7 bases. Germline CDR1 reads SGHTA; CDR2 reads FQGNSA. The trim removed 7 bases at V and 3 bases at J, leaving 12 bases unmatched. The CDR3 is 16 amino acids. This chain's CDR3 is CASTQLGGSRYNEQFF. CDR3 in DNA: TGTGCCAGCACCCAGTTGGGAGGGTCTCGCTACAATGAGCAGTTCTTC. Filled out from reference TRBV7-2 and TRBJ2-1, the complete variable domain reads GAGVSQSPSNKVTEKGKDVELRCDPISGHTALYWYRQSLGQGLEFLIYFQGNSAPDKSGLPSDRFSAERTGGSVSTLTIQRTQQEDSAVYLCASTQLGGSRYNEQFFGPGTRLTVL.

The chain couples TRBV28 to TRBJ1-3; D gene uncertain. Germline V gene lookup returns CDR1 MDHEN and CDR2 SYDVKM. V lost 0 bases and J 0 bases, leaving 9 bases between the germline ends. This CDR3 region has 16 residues. CDR3 protein: CASSLWSVNSGNTIYF. Here the CDR3 DNA reads TGTGCCAGCAGTTTATGGAGCGTCAACTCTGGAAACACCATATATTTT. The full variable domain, completed using reference TRBV28 and TRBJ1-3, is DVKVTQSSRYLVKRTGEKVFLECVQDMDHENMFWYRQDPGLGLRLIYFSYDVKMKEKGDIPEGYSVSREKKERFSLILESASTNQTSMYLCASSLWSVNSGNTIYFGEGSWLTVV.

V is TRBV15 and J is TRBJ1-4; 8 nucleotides line up with TRBD1. The CDR3 runs to 14 residues. The V gene end was trimmed by 4 bases and the J gene end by 6 bases; junction bases not matched to a gene: 4. Germline assignment: CDR1 LNHNV and CDR2 YYDKDF (reference sequence). The CDR3 coding sequence is TGTGCCACCAGCACCCTGACAGGGGATGAAAAACTGTTTTTT. Its protein product is CATSTLTGDEKLFF.